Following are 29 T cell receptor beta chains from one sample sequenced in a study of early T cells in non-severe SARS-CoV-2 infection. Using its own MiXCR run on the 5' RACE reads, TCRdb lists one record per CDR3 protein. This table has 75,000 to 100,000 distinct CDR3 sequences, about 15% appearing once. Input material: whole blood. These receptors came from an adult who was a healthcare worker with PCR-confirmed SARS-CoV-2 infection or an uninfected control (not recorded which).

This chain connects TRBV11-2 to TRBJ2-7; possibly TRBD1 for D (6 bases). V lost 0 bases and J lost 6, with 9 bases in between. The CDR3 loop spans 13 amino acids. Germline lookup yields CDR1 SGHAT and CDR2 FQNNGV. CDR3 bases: TGTGCCAGCAGCTTAGAGAACAGGGTCGAGCAGTACTTC. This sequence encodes CASSLENRVEQYF.

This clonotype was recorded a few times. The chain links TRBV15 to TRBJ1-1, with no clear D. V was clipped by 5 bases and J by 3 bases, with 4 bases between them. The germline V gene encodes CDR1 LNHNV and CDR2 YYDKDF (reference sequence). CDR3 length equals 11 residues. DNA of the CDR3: TGTGCCACCAGCGGCTACACTGAAGCTTTCTTT. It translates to CATSGYTEAFF.

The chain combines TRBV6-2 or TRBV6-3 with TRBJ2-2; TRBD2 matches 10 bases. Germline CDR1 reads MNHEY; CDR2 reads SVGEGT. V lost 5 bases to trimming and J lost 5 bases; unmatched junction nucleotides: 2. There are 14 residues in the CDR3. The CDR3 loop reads CASSLAGATGELFF. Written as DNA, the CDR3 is TGTGCCAGCAGTCTAGCGGGAGCAACCGGGGAGCTGTTTTTT.

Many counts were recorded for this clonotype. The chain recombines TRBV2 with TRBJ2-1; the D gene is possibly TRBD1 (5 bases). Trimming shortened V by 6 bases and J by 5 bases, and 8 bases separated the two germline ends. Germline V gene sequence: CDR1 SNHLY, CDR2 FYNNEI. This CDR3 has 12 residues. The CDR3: CASRQGNNEQFF. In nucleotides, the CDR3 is TGTGCCAGCAGGCAGGGAAACAATGAGCAGTTCTTC. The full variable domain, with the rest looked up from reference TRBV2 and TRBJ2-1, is EPEVTQTPSHQVTQMGQEVILRCVPISNHLYFYWYRQILGQKVEFLVSFYNNEISEKSEIFDDQFSVERPDGSNFTLKIRSTKLEDSAMYFCASRQGNNEQFFGPGTRLTVL.

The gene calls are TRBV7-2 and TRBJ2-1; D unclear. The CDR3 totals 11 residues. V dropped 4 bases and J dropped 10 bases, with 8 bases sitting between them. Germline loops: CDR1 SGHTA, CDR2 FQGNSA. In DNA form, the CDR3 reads TGTGCCAGCAGCTCCCTCGGGGAGCAGTTCTTC. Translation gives CASSSLGEQFF.

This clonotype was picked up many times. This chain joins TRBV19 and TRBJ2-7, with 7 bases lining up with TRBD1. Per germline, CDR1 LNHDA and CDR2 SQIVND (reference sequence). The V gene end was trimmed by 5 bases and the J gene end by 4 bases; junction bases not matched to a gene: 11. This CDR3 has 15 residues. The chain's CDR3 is CASSAPGDSHYEQYF. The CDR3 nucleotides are TGTGCCAGTAGTGCCCCCGGGGACAGCCATTACGAGCAGTACTTC.

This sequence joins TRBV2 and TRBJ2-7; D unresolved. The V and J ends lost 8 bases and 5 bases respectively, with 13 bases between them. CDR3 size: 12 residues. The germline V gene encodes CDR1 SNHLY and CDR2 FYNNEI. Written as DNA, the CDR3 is TGTGCCAGCGCCTGGACCGTCCACGAGCAGTACTTC. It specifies CASAWTVHEQYF.

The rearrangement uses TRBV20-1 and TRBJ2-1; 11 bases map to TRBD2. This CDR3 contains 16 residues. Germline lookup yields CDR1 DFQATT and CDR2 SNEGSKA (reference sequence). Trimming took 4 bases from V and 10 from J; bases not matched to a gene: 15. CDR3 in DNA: TGCAGTGCTACCGATAGCGGGAGGGCCTCGTACCGGGAGCAGTTCTTC. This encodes CSATDSGRASYREQFF.

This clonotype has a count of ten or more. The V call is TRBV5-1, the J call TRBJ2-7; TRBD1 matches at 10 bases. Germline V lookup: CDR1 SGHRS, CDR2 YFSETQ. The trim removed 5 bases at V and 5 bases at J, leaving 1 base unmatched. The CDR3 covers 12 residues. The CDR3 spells CASRTGGNEQYF. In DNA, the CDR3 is TGCGCCAGCAGGACAGGGGGCAACGAGCAGTACTTC.

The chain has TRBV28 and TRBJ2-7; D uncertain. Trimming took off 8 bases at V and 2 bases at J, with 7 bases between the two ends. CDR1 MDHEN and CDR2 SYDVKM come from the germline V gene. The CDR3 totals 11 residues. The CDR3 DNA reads TGTGCCAGCGGGCTGGCCTACGAGCAGTACTTC. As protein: CASGLAYEQYF.

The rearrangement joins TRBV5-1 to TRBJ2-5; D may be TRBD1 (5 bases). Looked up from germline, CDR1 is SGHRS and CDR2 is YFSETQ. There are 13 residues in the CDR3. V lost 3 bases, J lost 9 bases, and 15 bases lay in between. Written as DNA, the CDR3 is TGCGCCAGCAGCTCAGGGCGAGATGGGCCCCAGTACTTC. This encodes CASSSGRDGPQYF.

The CDR3 loop reads CSASIGYNEQFF. In DNA form, the CDR3 reads TGCAGTGCTAGTATCGGCTACAATGAGCAGTTCTTC. The V gene is TRBV20-1, the J gene TRBJ2-1, with D unresolved. V was trimmed by 3 bases and J by 3 bases, leaving 6 bases between them. Germline V gives CDR1 DFQATT, CDR2 SNEGSKA (reference sequence). The CDR3 has 12 amino acids.

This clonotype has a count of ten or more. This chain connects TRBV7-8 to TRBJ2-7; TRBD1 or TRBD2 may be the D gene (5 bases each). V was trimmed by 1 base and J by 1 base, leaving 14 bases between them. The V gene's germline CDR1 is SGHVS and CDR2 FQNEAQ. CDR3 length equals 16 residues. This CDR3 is CASSLGSGTISYEQYF. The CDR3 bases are TGTGCCAGCAGCTTAGGGTCCGGGACGATATCCTACGAGCAGTACTTC. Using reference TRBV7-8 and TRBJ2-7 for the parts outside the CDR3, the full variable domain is GAGVSQSPRYKVAKRGQDVALRCDPISGHVSLFWYQQALGQGPEFLTYFQNEAQLDKSGLPSDRFFAERPEGSVSTLKIQRTQQEDSAVYLCASSLGSGTISYEQYFGPGTRLTVT.

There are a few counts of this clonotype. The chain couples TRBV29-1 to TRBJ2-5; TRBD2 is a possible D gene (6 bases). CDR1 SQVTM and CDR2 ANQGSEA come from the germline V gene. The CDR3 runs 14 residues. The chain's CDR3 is CGIRGSGLQETQYF. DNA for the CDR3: TGCGGGATCCGGGGTAGCGGACTTCAAGAGACCCAGTACTTC.

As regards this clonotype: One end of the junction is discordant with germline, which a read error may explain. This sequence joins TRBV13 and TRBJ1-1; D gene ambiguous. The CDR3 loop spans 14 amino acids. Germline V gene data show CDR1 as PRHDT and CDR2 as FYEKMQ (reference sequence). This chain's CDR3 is CANSPGRILTEAFF. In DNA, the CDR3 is TGTGCCAACAGCCCTGGACGGATTTTGACTGAAGCTTTCTTT.

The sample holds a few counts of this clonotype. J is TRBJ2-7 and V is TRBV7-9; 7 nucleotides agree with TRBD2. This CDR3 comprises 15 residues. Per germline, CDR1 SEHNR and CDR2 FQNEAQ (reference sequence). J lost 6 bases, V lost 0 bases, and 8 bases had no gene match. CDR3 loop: CASSLASGTPSEQYF. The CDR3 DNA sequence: TGTGCCAGCAGCTTAGCCAGCGGGACCCCTTCCGAGCAGTACTTC.

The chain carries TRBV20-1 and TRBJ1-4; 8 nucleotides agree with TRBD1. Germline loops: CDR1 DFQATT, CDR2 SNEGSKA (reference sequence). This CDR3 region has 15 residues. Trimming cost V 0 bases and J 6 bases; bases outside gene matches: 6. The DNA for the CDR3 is TGCAGTGCTAGAGATCGGACAGGGAGTTATGAAAAACTGTTTTTT. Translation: CSARDRTGSYEKLFF.

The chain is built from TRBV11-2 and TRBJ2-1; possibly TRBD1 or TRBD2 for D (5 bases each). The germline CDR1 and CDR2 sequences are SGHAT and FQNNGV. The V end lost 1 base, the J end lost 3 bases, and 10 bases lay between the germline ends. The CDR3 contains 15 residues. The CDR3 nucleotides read TGTGCCAGCAGCTTAGCCGGGGCCGGCTACAATGAGCAGTTCTTC. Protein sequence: CASSLAGAGYNEQFF.

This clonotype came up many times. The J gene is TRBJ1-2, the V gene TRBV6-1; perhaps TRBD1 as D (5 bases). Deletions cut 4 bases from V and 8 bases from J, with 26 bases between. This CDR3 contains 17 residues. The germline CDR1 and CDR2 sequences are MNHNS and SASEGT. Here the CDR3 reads CASSGIVGRQVTGGYTF. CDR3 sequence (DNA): TGTGCCAGCAGTGGCATTGTGGGACGGCAAGTAACGGGCGGCTACACCTTC.

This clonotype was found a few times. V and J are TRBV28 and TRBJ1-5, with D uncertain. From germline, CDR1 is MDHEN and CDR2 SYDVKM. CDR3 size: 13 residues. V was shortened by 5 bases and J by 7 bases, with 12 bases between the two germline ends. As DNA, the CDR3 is TGTGCCAGCAGTCTCCTTAAGGGACAGCCCCAGCATTTT. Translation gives CASSLLKGQPQHF.

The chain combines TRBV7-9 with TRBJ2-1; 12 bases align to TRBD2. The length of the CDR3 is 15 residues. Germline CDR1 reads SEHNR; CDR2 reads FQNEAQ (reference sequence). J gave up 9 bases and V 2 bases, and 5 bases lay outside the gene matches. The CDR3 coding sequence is TGTGCCAGCAGCTTACTAGCGGGAGGGCCAAGTGAGCAGTTCTTC. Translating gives CASSLLAGGPSEQFF.

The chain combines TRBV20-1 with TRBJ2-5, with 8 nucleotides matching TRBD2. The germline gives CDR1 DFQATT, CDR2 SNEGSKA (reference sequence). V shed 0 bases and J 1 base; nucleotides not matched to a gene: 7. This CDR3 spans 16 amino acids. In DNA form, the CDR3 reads TGCAGTGCTAGAGAGGAGCGGGAGAGATCCCAAGAGACCCAGTACTTC. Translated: CSAREERERSQETQYF.

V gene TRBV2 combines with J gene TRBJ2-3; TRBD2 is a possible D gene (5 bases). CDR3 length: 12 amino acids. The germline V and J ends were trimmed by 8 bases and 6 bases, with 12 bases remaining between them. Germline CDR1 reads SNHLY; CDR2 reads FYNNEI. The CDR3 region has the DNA TGTGCCAGCTCCCCAAGGGAGGATACGCAGTATTTT. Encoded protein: CASSPREDTQYF.

Here the CDR3 reads CASAGTGANVLTF. The CDR3 DNA follows: TGTGCCAGCGCAGGGACTGGGGCCAACGTCCTGACTTTC. The chain carries TRBV2 and TRBJ2-6, with D possibly matching TRBD1 (5 bases). The CDR3 extends over 13 amino acids. Trimming shortened V by 8 bases and J by 2 bases, and 7 bases separated the two germline ends. Per germline, CDR1 SNHLY and CDR2 FYNNEI.

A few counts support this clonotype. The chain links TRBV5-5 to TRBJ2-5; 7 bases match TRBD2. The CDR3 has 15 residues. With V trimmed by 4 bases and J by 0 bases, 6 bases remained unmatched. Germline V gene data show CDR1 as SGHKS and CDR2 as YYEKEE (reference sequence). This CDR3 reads CASSRGGPYQETQYF. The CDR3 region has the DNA TGTGCCAGCAGCCGGGGAGGGCCGTACCAAGAGACCCAGTACTTC.

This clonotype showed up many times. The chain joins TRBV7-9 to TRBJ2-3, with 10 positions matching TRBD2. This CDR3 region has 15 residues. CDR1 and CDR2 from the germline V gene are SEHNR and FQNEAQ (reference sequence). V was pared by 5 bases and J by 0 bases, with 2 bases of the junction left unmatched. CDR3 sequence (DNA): TGTGCCAGCAGCCAACTAGCGGGAAGCACAGATACGCAGTATTTT. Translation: CASSQLAGSTDTQYF.

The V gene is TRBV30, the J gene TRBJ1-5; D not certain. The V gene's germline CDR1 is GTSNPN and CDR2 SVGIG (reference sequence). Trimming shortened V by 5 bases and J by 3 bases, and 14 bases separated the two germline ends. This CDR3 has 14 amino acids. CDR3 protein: CAWSTGPLNQPQHF. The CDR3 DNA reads TGTGCCTGGTCAACCGGGCCGCTCAATCAGCCCCAGCATTTT.

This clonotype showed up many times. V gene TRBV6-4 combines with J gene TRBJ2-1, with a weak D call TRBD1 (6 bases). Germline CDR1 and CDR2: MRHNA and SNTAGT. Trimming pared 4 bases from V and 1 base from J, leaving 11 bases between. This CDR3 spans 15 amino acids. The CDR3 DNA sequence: TGTGCCAGCAGTGCTCAACAGGGTTCCTACAATGAGCAGTTCTTC. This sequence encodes CASSAQQGSYNEQFF.

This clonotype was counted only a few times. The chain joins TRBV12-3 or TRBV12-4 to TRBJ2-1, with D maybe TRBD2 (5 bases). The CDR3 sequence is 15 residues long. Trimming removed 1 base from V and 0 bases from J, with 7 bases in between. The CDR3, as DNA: TGTGCCAGCAGTTTAGTTGGGAGCTCCTACAATGAGCAGTTCTTC. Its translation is CASSLVGSSYNEQFF.